A single sample gave rise to the 29 T cell receptor beta chains below, sequenced in a study of shared clonotypes between healthy human individuals. Here immunoSEQ multiplex PCR was the method, and the copy in TCRdb shows in-frame clones only, minus some. This sample carries 2 million to 2.5 million clones, under 95% of them seen once, and the ten largest clones take roughly 0.39%. The material sequenced was naive CD4+ T cells from PBMCs. Subset noted: CD45RA+ positively selected. Receptor source: a man younger than 30 in good health. Some clones in this sample may be carry-over from other donors' samples.

The chain recombines TRBV7-9 with TRBJ1-2; D gene unclear. CDR3 size: 12 residues. Per the germline V gene, CDR1 is SEHNR and CDR2 is FQNEAQ (reference sequence). The V gene lost 1 base and the J gene lost 8 bases, with 8 bases spanning the gap. The CDR3 DNA reads TGTGCCAGCAGCTTAGGAGAGGACGGCTACACCTTC. Translating gives CASSLGEDGYTF.

The chain recombines TRBV28 with TRBJ1-1, with D uncertain. The CDR3 totals 15 residues. In germline, CDR1 is MDHEN, CDR2 SYDVKM. V was cut by 5 bases and J by 0 bases, with 13 bases left in between. The CDR3 coding sequence is TGTGCCAGCAGTCCCCAAGGTCCGTTGAACACTGAAGCTTTCTTT. Translating it yields CASSPQGPLNTEAFF.

V usage is TRBV15 and J usage is TRBJ2-2; TRBD2 aligns across 8 bases. Trimming took 1 base from V and 3 from J; bases not matched to a gene: 10. The germline gives CDR1 LNHNV, CDR2 YYDKDF (reference sequence). The CDR3 loop spans 18 amino acids. DNA for the CDR3: TGTGCCACCAGCAGAGTTGGAGTAGCGGGGCGGGACACCGGGGAGCTGTTTTTT. Its translation is CATSRVGVAGRDTGELFF.

The chain uses TRBV2 and TRBJ1-1, with D perhaps TRBD1 (5 bases). CDR1 and CDR2 (germline): SNHLY, FYNNEI. Trimming pared 10 bases from V and 0 bases from J, leaving 12 bases between. This CDR3 is 13 amino acids long. The DNA for the CDR3 is TGTGCCACCTTGACAGACCTGAACACTGAAGCTTTCTTT. This translates into CATLTDLNTEAFF.

This chain connects TRBV6-5 to TRBJ2-5; no reliable D call. The J call may be faulty, since TRBJ2-7 better matches the DNA end. Germline CDR1 MNHEY, CDR2 SVGAGI. This CDR3 has 14 residues. CDR3 protein: CASSYSRVGHEQYF. The CDR3 nucleotides read TGTGCCAGCAGTTACTCAAGGGTTGGCCACGAGCAGTACTTC.

On this clone itself: The identical CDR3 is also encoded by other nucleotide sequences in the sample. The chain joins TRBV7-9 to TRBJ2-5, with 8 bases lining up with TRBD1. The CDR3 contains 13 residues. After removal of 2 bases from V and 4 bases from J, the junction contained 0 bases not matched to a gene. Germline V gives CDR1 SEHNR, CDR2 FQNEAQ (reference sequence). The CDR3 protein is CASSLTGGETQYF. DNA of the CDR3: TGTGCCAGCAGCTTAACAGGGGGAGAGACCCAGTACTTC. Looking up the rest from reference TRBV7-9 and TRBJ2-5 gives the full variable domain: DTGVSQNPRHKITKRGQNVTFRCDPISEHNRLYWYRQTLGQGPEFLTYFQNEAQLEKSRLLSDRFSAERPKGSFSTLEIQRTEQGDSAMYLCASSLTGGETQYFGPGTRLLVL.

As to this clone: Other nucleotide sequences in the sample specify the same CDR3. V gene TRBV2 combines with J gene TRBJ2-7, with 10 bases fitting TRBD1. V shed 4 bases and J 7 bases; nucleotides not matched to a gene: 4. CDR3 length: 13 amino acids. The germline gives CDR1 SNHLY, CDR2 FYNNEI. DNA for the CDR3: TGTGCCAGCAGTGGGACAGGGGGAGGGGAGCAGTACTTC. Translated, it gives CASSGTGGGEQYF.

This chain joins TRBV5-5 and TRBJ1-5; 7 bases map to TRBD1. The trim removed 0 bases at V and 6 bases at J, leaving 6 bases unmatched. Germline V lookup: CDR1 SGHKS, CDR2 YYEKEE (reference sequence). There are 15 residues in the CDR3. DNA of the CDR3: TGTGCCAGCAGCTTGGTTACAGGGGTAAGTCAGCCCCAGCATTTT. Its translation: CASSLVTGVSQPQHF.

Details on this clone: The sample carries other DNA sequences with the same CDR3. This chain's CDR3 is CASSRQGSYNEQFF. CDR3 DNA sequence: TGTGCCAGCAGTCGGCAGGGTTCCTACAATGAGCAGTTCTTC. The V and J genes are TRBV6-1 and TRBJ2-1, with D perhaps matching TRBD1 (5 bases). The germline V and J ends were trimmed by 5 bases and 1 base, with 9 bases remaining between them. Germline V gives CDR1 MNHNS, CDR2 SASEGT. The CDR3 is made up of 14 amino acids.

Turning to this clone: Other DNA variants within this sample encode the same CDR3. The gene calls are TRBV5-1 and TRBJ2-7; 12 nucleotides match TRBD2. Germline loops: CDR1 SGHRS, CDR2 YFSETQ. Trimming took 4 bases from V and 0 from J; bases not matched to a gene: 5. CDR3 length equals 16 residues. The CDR3 loop reads CASSPGLAGNSYEQYF. For the CDR3, the DNA is TGCGCCAGCAGCCCTGGACTAGCGGGAAACTCCTACGAGCAGTACTTC.

The chain combines TRBV10-3 with TRBJ2-3, with 16 bases fitting TRBD2. J was trimmed by 4 bases and V by 1 base; bases with no gene match: 5. This CDR3 has 18 amino acids. Germline lookup yields CDR1 ENHRY and CDR2 SYGVKD. Here the CDR3 DNA reads TGTGCCATCAGTGAGTGGGGACTAGCGGGAGGGTCTCCAGATACGCAGTATTTT. Protein sequence: CAISEWGLAGGSPDTQYF.

The rearrangement links TRBV5-1 to TRBJ2-1; 14 positions agree with TRBD2. Losses at the gene ends were 3 bases for V and 1 base for J; bases not matched to a gene: 6. The germline V gene has CDR1 SGHRS and CDR2 YFSETQ. This CDR3 is 18 amino acids long. The CDR3 protein is CASSSRLAGGGSYNEQFF. For the CDR3, the DNA is TGCGCCAGCAGCTCCAGACTAGCGGGAGGGGGGTCCTACAATGAGCAGTTCTTC.

The chain carries TRBV28 and TRBJ2-7; no definite D call. Germline loops: CDR1 MDHEN, CDR2 SYDVKM. The CDR3 has 14 residues. The germline V and J ends were trimmed by 7 bases and 2 bases, with 15 bases remaining between them. This CDR3 is CASTPTGVPYEQYF. The DNA of the CDR3 is TGTGCCAGCACCCCTACTGGGGTCCCCTACGAGCAGTACTTC.

The rearrangement uses TRBV25-1 and TRBJ1-1; D unclear. Trimming pared 5 bases from V and 5 bases from J, leaving 15 bases between. CDR1 is MGHDK and CDR2 is SYGVNS in the germline V gene. The CDR3 has 14 amino acids. The CDR3 DNA reads TGTGCCAGCAGTTACCGACCCGAGGGAACTGAAGCTTTCTTT. It codes for CASSYRPEGTEAFF.

This sequence joins TRBV5-4 and TRBJ2-1; maybe TRBD1 (6 bases). Trimming removed 1 base at V and 5 bases at J, with 19 bases between. Germline CDR1 reads SGHNT; CDR2 reads YYREEE (reference sequence). The CDR3 consists of 17 residues. The CDR3 nucleotides are TGTGCCAGCAGCTTGACAGGGTCGTTGCGGGCCAACAATGAGCAGTTCTTC. As protein: CASSLTGSLRANNEQFF.

The chain links TRBV7-2 to TRBJ2-3; D not resolved. The CDR3 is 13 residues long. Deletions cut 1 base from V and 6 bases from J, with 8 bases between. CDR1 and CDR2 from the germline V gene are SGHTA and FQGNSA. In DNA, the CDR3 is TGTGCCAGCAGCTTAGTCTCGTCCGATACGCAGTATTTT. This gives the protein CASSLVSSDTQYF.

A single count supports this clone. The sample has other DNA sequences that encode this CDR3 too. CDR3 amino acids: CASSLDRGKQPQHF. As DNA, the CDR3 is TGTGCCAGCAGTCTTGACAGGGGGAAACAGCCCCAGCATTTT. The gene calls are TRBV28 and TRBJ1-5; 9 bases fit TRBD1. Looked up from germline, CDR1 is MDHEN and CDR2 is SYDVKM. The V segment lost 5 bases and the J segment 7 bases; nucleotides outside the gene matches: 6. CDR3 size: 14 residues.

This clone was observed a handful of times. This sequence joins TRBV18 and TRBJ2-2; perhaps TRBD2 as D (7 bases). The CDR3 length is 16 residues. Per the germline V gene, CDR1 is KGHSH and CDR2 is LQKENI. Trimming left V 1 base short and J 5 bases short, with 14 bases between. Here the CDR3 reads CASSPRQQGGTGELFF. The CDR3 bases are TGTGCCAGCTCACCACGTCAACAGGGAGGGACCGGGGAGCTGTTTTTT.

This clone appeared a few times. The chain links TRBV7-3 to TRBJ2-2; D remains unclear. CDR3 length: 13 amino acids. Germline V gene data show CDR1 as SGHTA and CDR2 as FQGTGA. V was trimmed by 5 bases and J by 10 bases, leaving 14 bases between them. The CDR3 DNA reads TGTGCCAGCAGCCGCACCAACCCTGCGGAGCTGTTTTTT. This codes for CASSRTNPAELFF.

The chain links TRBV29-1 to TRBJ2-1; D not certain. Germline CDR1 is SQVTM and CDR2 is ANQGSEA. The CDR3 consists of 13 residues. V was pared by 4 bases and J by 8 bases, with 15 bases between. The CDR3 loop reads CSVVIPNSDEQFF. CDR3 sequence (DNA): TGCAGCGTTGTAATCCCAAACTCGGATGAGCAGTTCTTC.

The chain has TRBV28 and TRBJ1-3, with D hard to call. This CDR3 region has 14 residues. CDR1 is MDHEN and CDR2 is SYDVKM in the germline V gene. Trimming took 3 bases from V and 4 from J, leaving 10 bases between them. CDR3 residues: CASSFRTSGNTIYF. CDR3 nucleotides: TGTGCCAGCAGTTTCAGGACCTCGGGAAACACCATATATTTT.

The chain joins TRBV27 to TRBJ2-5; possible D gene TRBD1, 7 bases. There are 14 residues in the CDR3. V lost 5 bases, J lost 5 bases, and 15 bases lay in between. Germline loops: CDR1 MNHEY, CDR2 SMNVEV (reference sequence). The CDR3 sequence: CASSLTGAGETQYF. CDR3 nucleotide sequence: TGTGCCAGCAGTCTAACAGGGGCGGGGGAGACCCAGTACTTC.

This clone has more than one count but fewer than ten. Other DNA sequences in this specimen translate into the identical CDR3. The DNA for the CDR3 is TGTGCCAGCTCACCACTAGCGGGGTACAATGAGCAGTTCTTC. Its protein is CASSPLAGYNEQFF. This chain joins TRBV18 and TRBJ2-1; TRBD2 matches at 8 bases. From germline, CDR1 is KGHSH and CDR2 LQKENI. V lost 1 base, J lost 4 bases, and 0 bases stayed unmatched. The CDR3 sequence is 14 residues long.

The J gene is TRBJ2-5, the V gene TRBV25-1; a possible D gene is TRBD1 (5 bases). Trimming pared 2 bases from V and 1 base from J, leaving 8 bases between. This CDR3 has 14 amino acids. Germline V CDR1 and CDR2: MGHDK, SYGVNS. The CDR3 loop reads CASSERGSQETQYF. CDR3 DNA: TGTGCCAGCAGTGAAAGGGGTTCCCAAGAGACCCAGTACTTC.

The rearrangement uses TRBV11-3 and TRBJ2-1; possible D gene TRBD1, 6 bases. V was trimmed by 1 base and J by 9 bases, leaving 10 bases between them. Germline values: CDR1 SGHNT, CDR2 YENEEA. CDR3 length: 13 amino acids. CDR3 coding DNA: TGTGCCAGCAGCTTAGTTGGGGGCGGTGAGCAGTTCTTC. The encoded protein is CASSLVGGGEQFF.

V gene TRBV9 combines with J gene TRBJ2-1; D not certain. The CDR3 loop spans 18 amino acids. CDR1 is SGDLS, CDR2 YYNGEE, per germline. With 0 bases removed from V and 3 bases from J, the gap between germline ends came to 19 bases. CDR3 in DNA: TGTGCCAGCAGCGTAGTTCTGGCTGGGTCCCTTAGCTACAATGAGCAGTTCTTC. Translation gives CASSVVLAGSLSYNEQFF. Full variable domain (rest looked up from reference TRBV9 and TRBJ2-1): DSGVTQTPKHLITATGQRVTLRCSPRSGDLSVYWYQQSLDQGLQFLIQYYNGEERAKGNILERFSAQQFPDLHSELNLSSLELGDSALYFCASSVVLAGSLSYNEQFFGPGTRLTVL.

This sequence joins TRBV28 and TRBJ1-5; the D gene is possibly TRBD1 (6 bases). Between the trimmed V and J ends, which lost 5 bases and 4 bases, there was a span of 15 bases. Germline V gene lookup returns CDR1 MDHEN and CDR2 SYDVKM. This CDR3 comprises 15 residues. CDR3 sequence (DNA): TGTGCCAGCAGTGGGGGGGCTAAACGGAATCAGCCCCAGCATTTT. Its protein is CASSGGAKRNQPQHF. Variable domain in full (rest from reference TRBV28 and TRBJ1-5): DVKVTQSSRYLVKRTGEKVFLECVQDMDHENMFWYRQDPGLGLRLIYFSYDVKMKEKGDIPEGYSVSREKKERFSLILESASTNQTSMYLCASSGGAKRNQPQHFGDGTRLSIL.

The V gene is TRBV5-1, the J gene TRBJ1-1; D is ambiguous. V was trimmed by 1 base and J by 1 base, leaving 14 bases between them. Germline V gene sequence: CDR1 SGHRS, CDR2 YFSETQ. The CDR3 loop spans 16 amino acids. The CDR3 sequence is CASSLLGLGENTEAFF. The CDR3 DNA follows: TGCGCCAGCAGCTTGTTGGGTTTGGGCGAGAACACTGAAGCTTTCTTT.

The rearrangement links TRBV5-1 to TRBJ1-1, with 9 bases matching TRBD1. V lost 5 bases, J lost 2 bases, and 7 bases stayed unmatched. The CDR3 is made up of 15 amino acids. The germline gives CDR1 SGHRS, CDR2 YFSETQ. DNA for the CDR3: TGCGCCAGCAGTTCGGGACAGGGAGGAAACACTGAAGCTTTCTTT. This sequence encodes CASSSGQGGNTEAFF.